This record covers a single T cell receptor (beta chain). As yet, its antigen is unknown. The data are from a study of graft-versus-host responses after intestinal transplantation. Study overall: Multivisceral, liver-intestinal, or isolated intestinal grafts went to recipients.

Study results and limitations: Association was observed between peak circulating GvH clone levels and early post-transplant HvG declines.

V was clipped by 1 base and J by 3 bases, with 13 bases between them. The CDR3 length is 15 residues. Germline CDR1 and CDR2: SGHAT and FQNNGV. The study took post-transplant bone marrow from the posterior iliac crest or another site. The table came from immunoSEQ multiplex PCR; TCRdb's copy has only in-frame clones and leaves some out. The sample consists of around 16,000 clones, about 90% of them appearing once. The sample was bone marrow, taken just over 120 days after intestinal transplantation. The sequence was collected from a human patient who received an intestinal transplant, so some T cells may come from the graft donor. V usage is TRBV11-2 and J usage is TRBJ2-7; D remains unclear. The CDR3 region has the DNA TGTGCCAGCAGCTTAGTAGGATCCGTAGGCTACGAGCAGTACTTC. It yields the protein CASSLVGSVGYEQYF. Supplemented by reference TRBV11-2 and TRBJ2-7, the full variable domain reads EAGVAQSPRYKIIEKRQSVAFWCNPISGHATLYWYQQILGQGPKLLIQFQNNGVVDDSQLPKDRFSAERLKGVDSTLKIQPAKLEDSAVYLCASSLVGSVGYEQYFGPGTRLTVT.